Here is one TCR beta chain with its context. Enrollees, about 18 to 89 years old, lived in 24 US areas. Which cohort a participant joined came from the clinical history participants gave. In the authors' methods: Counts of nucleated cells, estimated from reference gene primer amplification, were obtained. Here immunoSEQ multiplex PCR was the method, and the copy in TCRdb shows in-frame clones only, minus some. The D gene and trimming were derived from the DNA, and the V and J assignments and clone size from that table. The sample contains 490,000 or so clones, about 88% of which appear only once. These data come from a study of blood T cell repertoires in COVID-19. For the study at large: Sites across the United States, Italy and Spain contributed samples from acute and convalescent COVID-19.

The ends lost 0 bases at V and 4 bases at J; junction bases unmatched: 16. In germline, CDR1 is SGDLS, CDR2 YYNGEE. The CDR3 sequence is 19 residues long. V is TRBV9 and J is TRBJ2-5; 9 bases fit TRBD1. Sequenced: PBMCs or T cells enriched from blood (not recorded which). The TCR was taken from a woman aged 60-70 years who had recovered from COVID-19. DNA for the CDR3: TGTGCCAGCAGCGTAGCGGGGACAGGGTCACGGGGTGTGGGAGAGACCCAGTACTTC. Translated, it gives CASSVAGTGSRGVGETQYF.